This T cell receptor beta chain was sequenced during a study of tissue T cells after allogeneic stem cell transplantation. Study in general: Gastrointestinal graft-versus-host disease was present in all patients, each treated with several therapy lines. A handful of GVHD patients had recipient-origin PBMCs collected before transplant.

The method was immunoSEQ multiplex PCR; TCRdb's version includes in-frame clones alone and lacks a portion of them. The table lists about 40,000 clones, 80% to 95% of them singletons, with about 3.8% in the top ten. The germline CDR1 and CDR2 sequences are DFQATT and SNEGSKA (reference sequence). This CDR3 is 9 amino acids long. The germline V and J ends were trimmed by 6 bases and 6 bases, with 5 bases remaining between them. As for this clone: Antigen: not known.

General observations from the study: Across patients, clones rarely overlapped, yet motif clusters were shared tissue-specifically.

The clonotype comes from a woman aged 40 to 75 who later had graft-versus-host disease after an allogeneic stem cell transplant. The chain carries TRBV20-1 and TRBJ1-2; D remains unclear. The material sequenced was blood, taken before transplantation. In DNA, the CDR3 is TGCAGTGCCCGGAATGGCTACACCTTC. Translation gives CSARNGYTF.